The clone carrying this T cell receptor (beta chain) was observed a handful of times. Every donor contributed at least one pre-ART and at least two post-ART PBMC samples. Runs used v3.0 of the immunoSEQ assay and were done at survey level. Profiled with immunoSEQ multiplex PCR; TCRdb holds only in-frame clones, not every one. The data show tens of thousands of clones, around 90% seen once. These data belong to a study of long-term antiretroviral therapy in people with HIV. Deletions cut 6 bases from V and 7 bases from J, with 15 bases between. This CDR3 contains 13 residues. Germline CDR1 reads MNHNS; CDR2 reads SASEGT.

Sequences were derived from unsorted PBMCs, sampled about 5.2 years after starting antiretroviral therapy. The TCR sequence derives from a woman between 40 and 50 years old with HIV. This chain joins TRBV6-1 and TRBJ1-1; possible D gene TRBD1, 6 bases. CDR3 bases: TGTGCCAGCAGGCTCGAAGGGGGGCGTGAAGCTTTCTTT. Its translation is CASRLEGGREAFF.